The clone carrying this T cell receptor (beta chain) was counted only a few times. CDR1 is SGDLS, CDR2 YYNGEE, per germline. The CDR3 totals 12 residues. V lost 0 bases to trimming and J lost 5 bases, with 3 bases between them. The data belong to a study of blood T cell repertoires in COVID-19. Turning to the study itself: The samples span acute and convalescent COVID-19 from the United States, Italy and Spain.

Some clones are missing from TCRdb's copy, which holds only in-frame ones; the method was immunoSEQ multiplex PCR. The table includes about 160,000 clones, approximately 85% detected once. This sequence joins TRBV9 and TRBJ2-1, with D hard to call. Sequencing was carried out using peripheral blood. The receptor was isolated from a man aged 60-69 years who had recovered from COVID-19. The CDR3 region is CASSVADNEQFF. In nucleotides, the CDR3 is TGTGCCAGCAGCGTAGCTGACAATGAGCAGTTCTTC.